The present T cell receptor (beta chain) was sequenced within a study of T cell changes during pregnancy in multiple sclerosis. Assay: immunoSEQ multiplex PCR; the TCRdb copy retains only in-frame clones and omits some. The table includes 95,000 to 100,000 clones, 91% detected once. The CDR3 has 16 amino acids. CDR1 is MNHEY and CDR2 is SVGAGI in the germline V gene. V lost 0 bases and J lost 0, with 6 bases in between. This TCR came from a female donor with multiple sclerosis, enrolled in a pregnancy study. Sequenced here: peripheral blood, sampled in the second trimester of pregnancy. The rearrangement uses TRBV6-5 and TRBJ2-6; D uncertain. In DNA form, the CDR3 reads TGTGCCAGCAGTTACTCTAGAATCTCTGGGGCCAACGTCCTGACTTTC. Protein: CASSYSRISGANVLTF.